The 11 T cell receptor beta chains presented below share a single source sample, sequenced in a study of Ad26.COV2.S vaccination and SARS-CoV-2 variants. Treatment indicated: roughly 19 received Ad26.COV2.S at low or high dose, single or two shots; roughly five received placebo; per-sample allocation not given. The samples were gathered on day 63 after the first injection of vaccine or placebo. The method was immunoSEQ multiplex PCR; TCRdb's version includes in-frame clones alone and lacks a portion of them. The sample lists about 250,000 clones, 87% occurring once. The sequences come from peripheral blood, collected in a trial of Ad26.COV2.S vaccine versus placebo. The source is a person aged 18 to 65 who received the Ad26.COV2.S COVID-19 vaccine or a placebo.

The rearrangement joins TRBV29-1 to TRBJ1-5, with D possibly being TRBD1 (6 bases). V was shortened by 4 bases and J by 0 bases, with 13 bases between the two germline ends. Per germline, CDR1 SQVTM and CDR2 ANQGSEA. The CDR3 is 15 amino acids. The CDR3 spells CSVVRGGYSNQPQHF. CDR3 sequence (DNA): TGCAGCGTTGTGAGGGGGGGATATAGCAATCAGCCCCAGCATTTT.

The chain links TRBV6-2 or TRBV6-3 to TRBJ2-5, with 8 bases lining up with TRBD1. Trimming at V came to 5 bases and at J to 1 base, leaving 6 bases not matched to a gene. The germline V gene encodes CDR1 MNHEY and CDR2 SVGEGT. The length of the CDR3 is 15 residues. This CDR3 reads CASSTIGTGQETQYF. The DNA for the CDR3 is TGTGCCAGCAGTACCATCGGGACAGGCCAAGAGACCCAGTACTTC.

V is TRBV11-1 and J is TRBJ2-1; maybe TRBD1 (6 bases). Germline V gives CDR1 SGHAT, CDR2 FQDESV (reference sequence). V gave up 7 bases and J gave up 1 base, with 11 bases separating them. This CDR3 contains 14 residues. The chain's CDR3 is CASIGQSSYNEQFF. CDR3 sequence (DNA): TGTGCCAGCATCGGACAGTCATCCTACAATGAGCAGTTCTTC.

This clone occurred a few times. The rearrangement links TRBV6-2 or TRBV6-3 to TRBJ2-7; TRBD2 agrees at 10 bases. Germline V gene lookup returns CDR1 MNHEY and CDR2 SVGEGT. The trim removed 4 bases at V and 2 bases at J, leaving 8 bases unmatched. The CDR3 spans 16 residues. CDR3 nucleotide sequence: TGTGCCAGCAGTTCCAGACTAGCGGGTGTTACCTACGAGCAGTACGTC. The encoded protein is CASSSRLAGVTYEQYV.

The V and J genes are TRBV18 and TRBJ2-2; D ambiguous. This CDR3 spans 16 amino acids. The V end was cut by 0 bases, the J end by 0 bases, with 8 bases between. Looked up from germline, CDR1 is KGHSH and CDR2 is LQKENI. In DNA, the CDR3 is TGTGCCAGCTCACCACCGCGCAGCGCGAACACCGGGGAGCTGTTTTTT. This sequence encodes CASSPPRSANTGELFF.

The CDR3 here is CASRYWDSSNYGYTF. For the CDR3, the DNA is TGTGCCAGTAGGTATTGGGACTCCTCTAACTATGGCTACACCTTC. The chain combines TRBV19 with TRBJ1-2, with D maybe TRBD1 (5 bases). This CDR3 has 15 amino acids. Germline V gene sequence: CDR1 LNHDA, CDR2 SQIVND (reference sequence). Trimming removed 6 bases from V and 0 bases from J, with 14 bases in between.

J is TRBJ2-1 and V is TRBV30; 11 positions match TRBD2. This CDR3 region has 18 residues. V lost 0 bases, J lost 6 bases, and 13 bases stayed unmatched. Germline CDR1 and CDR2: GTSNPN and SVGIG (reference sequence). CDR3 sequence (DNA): TGTGCCTGGAGTGTACAGAAGGCTAGCGGGAGGCAGATCAATGAGCAGTTCTTC. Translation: CAWSVQKASGRQINEQFF.

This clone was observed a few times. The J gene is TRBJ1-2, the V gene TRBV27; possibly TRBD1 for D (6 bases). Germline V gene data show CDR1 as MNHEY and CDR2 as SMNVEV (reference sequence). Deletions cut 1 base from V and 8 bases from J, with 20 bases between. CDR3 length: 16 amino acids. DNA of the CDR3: TGTGCCAGCAGTTTATACCCAGGGGCCCCATGGGGGGGCTACACCTTC. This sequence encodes CASSLYPGAPWGGYTF.

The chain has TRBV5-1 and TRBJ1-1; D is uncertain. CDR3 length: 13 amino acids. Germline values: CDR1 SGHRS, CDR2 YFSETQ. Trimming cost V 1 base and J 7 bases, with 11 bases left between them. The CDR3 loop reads CASSLNVRDEAFF. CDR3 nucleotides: TGCGCCAGCAGCTTGAACGTGAGGGATGAAGCTTTCTTT.

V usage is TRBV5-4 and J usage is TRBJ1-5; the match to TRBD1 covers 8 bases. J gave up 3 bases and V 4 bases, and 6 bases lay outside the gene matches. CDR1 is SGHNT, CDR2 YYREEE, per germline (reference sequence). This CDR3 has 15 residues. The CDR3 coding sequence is TGTGCCAGCAGCCCTGGACAGGGTCTCAATCAGCCCCAGCATTTT. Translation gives CASSPGQGLNQPQHF.

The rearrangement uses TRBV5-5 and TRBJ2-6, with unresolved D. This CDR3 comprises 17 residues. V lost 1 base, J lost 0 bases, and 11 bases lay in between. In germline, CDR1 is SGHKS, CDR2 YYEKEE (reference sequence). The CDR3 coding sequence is TGTGCCAGCAGCTTGATCTCGGGTACCTCTGGGGCCAACGTCCTGACTTTC. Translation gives CASSLISGTSGANVLTF.